This T cell receptor beta chain was sequenced for a study of cytomegalovirus exposure and HLA in healthy donors. Study in general: Counted in an early data release were tens of millions of unique TCRs from HLA-typed donors. Study observations and caveats: Reportedly, a later analysis found an Asian-associated ancestry cluster had fewer N-insertions than the roughly 700-donor mean. In a later analysis, HLA-associated TCR beta chains were more clonally expanded than equally common others. A later examination showed that TCR association rates differed by HLA locus, with DRB1 most and HLA-C fewest.

The CDR3 loop spans 11 amino acids. The germline V and J ends were trimmed by 0 bases and 6 bases, with 4 bases remaining between them. The germline gives CDR1 SGHRS, CDR2 YFSETQ. Concerning this clone itself: What it binds is not known.

PCR employed 60 Vbeta and 13 Jbeta primers. Sequenced by immunoSEQ multiplex PCR; TCRdb stores in-frame clones only, minus some. The table lists 200,000 to 250,000 clones, around 84% of them singletons. The receptor was derived from a girl aged 2 to 10 in good health and CMV-seronegative. Sequenced input: PBMCs. The rearrangement uses TRBV5-1 and TRBJ2-7, with D hard to call. The CDR3 sequence is CASSLGAEQYF. The CDR3 region has the DNA TGCGCCAGCAGCTTGGGGGCCGAGCAGTACTTC.